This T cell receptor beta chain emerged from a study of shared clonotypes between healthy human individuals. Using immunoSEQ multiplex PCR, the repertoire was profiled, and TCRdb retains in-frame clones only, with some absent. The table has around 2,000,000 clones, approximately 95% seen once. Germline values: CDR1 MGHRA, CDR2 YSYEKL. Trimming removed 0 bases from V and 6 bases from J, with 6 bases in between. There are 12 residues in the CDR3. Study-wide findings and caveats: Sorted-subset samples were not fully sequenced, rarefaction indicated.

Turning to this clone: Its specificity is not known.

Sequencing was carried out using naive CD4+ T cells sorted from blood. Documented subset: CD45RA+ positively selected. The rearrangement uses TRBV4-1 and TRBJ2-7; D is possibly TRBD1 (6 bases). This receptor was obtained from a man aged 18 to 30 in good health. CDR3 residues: CASSQDRGEQYF. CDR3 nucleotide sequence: TGCGCCAGCAGCCAAGACAGGGGCGAGCAGTACTTC.